This entry features one T cell receptor (beta chain) sequence. Antigen unknown. This entry belongs to a study of beta chain features in type 1 diabetes. Study-wide background: Cells sorted and examined across all samples totaled roughly 100,000,000. The study's findings and limits: All four CD4+ subsets from Type 1 diabetes patients carried moderately but significantly shorter TCRB CDR3s.

V dropped 3 bases and J dropped 3 bases, with 20 bases sitting between them. The CDR3 is 17 amino acids. TCRB transcripts that were expressed got sequenced, as all of the isolated RNA had been reverse transcribed. Profiling relied on immunoSEQ multiplex PCR, and the TCRdb table lists in-frame clones only, not all of them. Here the sample spans more than 85,000 clones, 40% being singletons. The TCR was taken from a woman aged 18 to 35 in good health. V and J are TRBV23-1 and TRBJ1-2, with TRBD1 as a possible D gene (5 bases). TRBV23-1 qualifies as an ORF whose function is uncertain. The sequencing input was stem cell memory CD4+ T cells from blood. CDR3 region: CASSQSLRGECDYGYTF. DNA for the CDR3: TGCGCCAGCAGTCAGTCCCTTAGGGGCGAATGTGACTATGGCTACACCTTC.